The subject of this entry is one T cell receptor beta chain. No cognate antigen has been identified for it. No qualities accompany the bases; no much larger clone lies one base away. Hematology units in Padova (Italy), Helsinki (Finland) and Shinshu (Japan) recruited the CD4+ T-LGLL patients. Depending on which samples were available, patient samples consisted of bead-purified CD4+, CD4+CD8+, CD57+ or CD56+ fractions, or of unselected PBMC. Somatic STAT5B mutation profiles obtained by deep amplicon sequencing of the same DNA used for patient TCRbeta data were integrated with the patient TCRbeta data. All TCR-sequenced material derived from peripheral blood: patient blood samples and healthy donor buffy coats. Peripheral blood mononuclear cells were isolated by Ficoll-Hypaque gradient centrifugation. Genomic DNA was extracted using the Gentra Puregene Cell and Tissue kit, and a Qubit 2.0 fluorometer was used to quantify it.

This sample is part of a study of STAT5B mutations in CD4+ large granular lymphocyte leukemia (dated by TCRdb to the early 2020s). A note on the overall study: Where cryopreserved patient cells were available, CD8+ cells were depleted first, followed by selection with anti-CD4 microbeads. TCRbeta repertoires of CD4+ T-cell large granular lymphocyte leukemia patients were compared with those of healthy blood donors. Flow cytometry on FACSCanto II or FACSVerse showed that the purified fractions were more than 95% pure among lymphocytes. On the study overall, not on this receptor specifically: CD4-sorted patient repertoires appeared more clonal than healthy CD4+ repertoires, and this difference persisted after removing the putative leukemic clones. Main leukemic clonotypes were private to each patient, although 20% to 25% of the main leukemic clonotypes were found at low frequency in the non-leukemic repertoires of other patients. Enrichment of TRBV06-family usage was observed among the top patient clones (8/27) relative to healthy controls (2/35). Heterogeneous cell sources were used for patients, and only 5 or 6 CD4-sorted patient samples were included in the clonality comparison with healthy controls. The data were not HLA-matched, and the relatively small sample size could explain the higher clonality seen in CD4+ compared with CD8+ T-LGLL.

V trim: 4 bases; J trim: 2 bases; unmatched bases: 4. The cysteine opens and the phenylalanine closes a CDR3 of 16 amino acids. Only CDR3 DNA is held: 48 bases, read in frame from base 1. For CDR1 and CDR2, the germline V gene lists SGHRS and YFSETQ. TCRbeta rearrangements were sequenced from genomic DNA using the immunoSEQ assay at survey resolution. Regarding the original processing steps: Clonotypes above 5% of the repertoire were treated as putative leukemic clones, yielding 59 across some 27 patients. A lowest detectable productive clonotype frequency of 2.59 x 10-5 was observed in the TCR sequencing data. Only productive TCRbeta rearrangements, meaning sequences that were complete and in-frame, were kept for the analyses. Simpson clonality, calculated in the immunoSEQ Analyzer version 3.0, was used as the measure of sample clonality. Based on frequency, clones were grouped as very rare, small, medium, large (1-20%) or hyperexpanded (>20%). Generation probabilities were estimated with OLGA 1.2.3, V-gene circos plots were made with VDJtools, specificities were searched in VDJdb, and CDR3 motifs were identified with GLIPH. TCRdb holds this immuneACCESS table with in-frame rearrangements only. Some clones are missing; in checked studies, unresolved V genes explain under half, and the rest has no known cause. V, J and clone size are those of that table, while D and trimming were read from the DNA. The sample contains around 5,000 clones, almost 90% of them found a single time. Roughly 73% of the sample is held by the ten biggest clonotypes.

The V gene is TRBV5-1 and the J gene is TRBJ2-5, with TRBD2 identical over 14 junction bases. Sequenced material: PBMCs. This clonotype was obtained from a man aged 40-49 years with CD4+ T-cell large granular lymphocyte leukemia. The encoded CDR3 is CASSPGLAGGQETQYF. The nucleotide sequence is TGCGCCAGCAGCCCAGGACTAGCGGGGGGTCAAGAGACCCAGTACTTC. Reference TRBV5-1 and TRBJ2-5 genes cover what lies past the CDR3, so the full variable domain is KAGVTQTPRYLIKTRGQQVTLSCSPISGHRSVSWYQQTPGQGLQFLFEYFSETQRNKGNFPGRFSGRQFSNSRSEMNVSTLELGDSALYLCASSPGLAGGQETQYFGPGTRLLVL.